The rows below give T cell receptor beta chains drawn from one sample of a study of blood T cell repertoires in COVID-19. Libraries were prepared by immunoSEQ multiplex PCR; TCRdb keeps only in-frame clonotypes and omits some of them. The repertoire consists of more than 200,000 clones, with over 80% occurring once and the leading ten covering approximately 30%. Sequenced input: peripheral blood. The source is a man aged 35 to 55 with acute or convalescent COVID-19. Each CDR3 is given with its conserved first and last residue. Each record gives: J gene, V gene, D gene, clone size, CDR3 DNA, CDR3 protein. A D gene is named only where the DNA matches it firmly. Clone size is given for some rows only: seen once, a few or many times, or a class if the clone is expanded.

TRBJ2-1,TRBV9,TRBD1,once,TGTGCCAGCAGCGCCGACAGGGCTGGGGACAATGAGCAGTTCTTC,CASSADRAGDNEQFF
TRBJ2-5,TRBV7-9,TRBD2,NA,TGTGCCAGCAGCTTATGGGCAGGACTAGCGGGAGAGGAGACCCAGTACTTC,CASSLWAGLAGEETQYF
TRBJ1-2,TRBV2,TRBD1,NA,TGTGCCAGCAGGGGACAGCCGGGGGACTATGGCTACACCTTC,CASRGQPGDYGYTF
TRBJ1-1,TRBV24-1,NA,NA,TGTGCCACCAGGGGGGGGTCGGGCAGCGAAGCTTTCTTT,CATRGGSGSEAFF
TRBJ1-4,TRBV11-2,NA,NA,TGTGCCAGCAGCCCCGGGTCGGCTCCGCCTAATGAAAAACTGTTTTTT,CASSPGSAPPNEKLFF
TRBJ2-7,TRBV5-4,NA,NA,TGTGCCAGCAGCTTGTACAGCGGCTACGAGCAGTACTTC,CASSLYSGYEQYF
TRBJ1-6,TRBV5-1,TRBD1,once,TGCGCCAGCAGCTTGGGGGACAGGGACGCCCTCCACTTT,CASSLGDRDALHF
TRBJ1-4,TRBV5-1,TRBD1,NA,TGCGCCAGCAGCTTAGGACAGGTCGACGAAAAACTGTTTTTT,CASSLGQVDEKLFF
TRBJ2-5,TRBV11-2,NA,NA,TGTGCCAGCAGCCCAGGGACCAGGGGTGGGGAGACCCAGTACTTC,CASSPGTRGGETQYF
TRBJ2-1,TRBV3-1/TRBV3-2,TRBD1,few,TGTGCCAGCAGCCAAGAGGGGACAGAGAGCTCCTACAATGAGCAGTTCTTC,CASSQEGTESSYNEQFF
TRBJ1-5,TRBV30,TRBD1,NA,TGTGCCTGGAGTAGGGGACAGGGATATCAGCCCCAGCATTTT,CAWSRGQGYQPQHF
TRBJ1-2,TRBV7-2,TRBD1,NA,TGTGCCAGCAGCTTAGCCTGGACAGGGGTTGGCTACACCTTC,CASSLAWTGVGYTF
TRBJ2-1,TRBV5-1,TRBD2,NA,TGCGCCAGCAGCTTGCCTAGCGGCTCCTACAATGAGCAGTTCTTC,CASSLPSGSYNEQFF
TRBJ2-7,TRBV5-4,TRBD1,many,TGTGCCAGCAGCCCTGGACAGGACCGCACCTACGAGCAGTACTTC,CASSPGQDRTYEQYF
TRBJ1-4,TRBV11-2,TRBD1,NA,TGTGCCAGCAGCTTGTCGGGACAGGGGCGAGAAAAACTGTTTTTT,CASSLSGQGREKLFF
TRBJ1-5,TRBV11-3,TRBD1,NA,TGTGCCAGCAGCTTAGGGCGACAGGGGTATCAGCCCCAGCATTTT,CASSLGRQGYQPQHF
TRBJ2-7,TRBV6-6,NA,NA,TGTGCCAGCAGACCCCGACAGGACCGATATACCTACGAGCAGTACTTC,CASRPRQDRYTYEQYF
TRBJ2-7,TRBV11-2,NA,NA,TGTGCCAGCAGCTATGGGGCGCCGACGGTCTCCTACGAGCAGTACTTC,CASSYGAPTVSYEQYF
TRBJ1-5,TRBV4-1,NA,many,TGCGCCAGCAGCCGGGCGGGGGATCAGCCCCAGCATTTT,CASSRAGDQPQHF
TRBJ2-1,TRBV27,TRBD2,NA,TGTGCCAGCAGCTATAGCGGGAGGGCCCGTGAGCAGTTCTTC,CASSYSGRAREQFF
TRBJ1-4,TRBV19,NA,NA,TGTGCCAGTAGCTTGGAGGGAGAAGCTAATGAAAAACTGTTTTTT,CASSLEGEANEKLFF
TRBJ1-2,TRBV25-1,TRBD1,NA,TGTGCCAGCAGTGAATACGGGACAGGGTACGGCTACACCTTC,CASSEYGTGYGYTF
TRBJ2-3,TRBV4-2,TRBD2,NA,TGTGCCAGCAGCCCGACTAGCGGGAGTACAGATACGCAGTATTTT,CASSPTSGSTDTQYF
TRBJ1-5,TRBV19,TRBD1,NA,TGTGCCAGTAGAAAAGACAGGGACAACAATCAGCCCCAGCATTTT,CASRKDRDNNQPQHF
TRBJ1-1,TRBV18,TRBD1,NA,TGTGCCAGCTCATCCCAGACAGGGGACACTGAAGCTTTCTTT,CASSSQTGDTEAFF
TRBJ1-1,TRBV29-1,NA,NA,TGCAGCGTCAGCGGGACCACTGAAGCTTTCTTT,CSVSGTTEAFF
TRBJ2-3,TRBV5-4,TRBD2,NA,TGTGCCAGCAGCTTGGCCGTTTCGCTAGCGGGAAGAACAGATACGCAGTATTTT,CASSLAVSLAGRTDTQYF
TRBJ1-5,TRBV19,NA,NA,TGTGCCAGCATTACTGACAGTCGCAGCAATCAGCCCCAGCATTTT,CASITDSRSNQPQHF
TRBJ1-4,TRBV5-5,NA,NA,TGTGCCAGCAGCTTCTTAGTAGGAACAGTGGATGAAAAACTGTTTTTT,CASSFLVGTVDEKLFF
TRBJ1-2,TRBV19,NA,NA,TGTGCCAGTAGTCGACCCCGACAGTCCTCTCATGGCTACACCTTC,CASSRPRQSSHGYTF
TRBJ1-6,TRBV30,NA,few,TGTGCCTGGAGTCGGCAGGGGAATCGTCCCCTCCACTTT,CAWSRQGNRPLHF
TRBJ2-2,TRBV28,TRBD2,NA,TGTGCCAGCAGTGTAATAGGGAGCGGGAGGGCCGGGGAGCTGTTTTTT,CASSVIGSGRAGELFF
TRBJ1-4,TRBV3-1/TRBV3-2,TRBD1,NA,TGTGCCAGCAGCCCTCCGGGACAGGGTTGGGAAAAACTGTTTTTT,CASSPPGQGWEKLFF
TRBJ2-7,TRBV7-9,TRBD1,once,TGTGCCAGCAGCTTCCCGACAGGGTCCTACGAGCAGTACTTC,CASSFPTGSYEQYF
TRBJ1-1,TRBV7-9,NA,NA,TGTGCCACGCGCGACAGCGCCAACACTGAAGCTTTCTTT,CATRDSANTEAFF
TRBJ2-1,TRBV5-4,NA,NA,TGTGCCACCTGCGAGCGTTCTTCGGATGAGCAGTTCTTC,CATCERSSDEQFF
TRBJ1-5,TRBV15,NA,NA,TGTGCCACCAGCCCCGAAGGGGGAATGGATAGCAATCAGCCCCAGCATTTT,CATSPEGGMDSNQPQHF
TRBJ2-1,TRBV6-5,NA,NA,TGTGCCAGCAGTTACTCGGCCGATGGAGGGCAGTTCTTC,CASSYSADGGQFF
TRBJ2-1,TRBV5-5,TRBD1,few,TGTGCCAGCAGCTTGGGACAGGGGGAGCGTGAGCAGTTCTTC,CASSLGQGEREQFF
TRBJ1-1,TRBV7-2,NA,once,TGTGCCAGCAGCTTAGCCACGGTTACTGAAGCTTTCTTT,CASSLATVTEAFF
TRBJ2-1,TRBV12-3/TRBV12-4,NA,NA,TGTGCCAGCAGTTTCTCCGTCTACAATGAGCAGTTCTTC,CASSFSVYNEQFF
TRBJ2-5,TRBV7-2,TRBD2,NA,TGTGCCAGCAGCTTATTGGGAGGGCGGGAGACCCAGTACTTC,CASSLLGGRETQYF
TRBJ1-2,TRBV11-2,NA,NA,TGTGCCAGCAGCTTAGGAGGGGGCTATGGCTACACCTTC,CASSLGGGYGYTF
TRBJ1-4,TRBV4-3,NA,few,TGCGCCAGCAGCCAATGGGGGGCTAATGAAAAACTGTTTTTT,CASSQWGANEKLFF
TRBJ2-7,TRBV7-6,TRBD1,NA,TGTGCCAGCAGCTTATTCGGGACAGGGTTCGAGCAGTACTTC,CASSLFGTGFEQYF
TRBJ1-2,TRBV28,TRBD1,NA,TGTGCCAACAGTATCACGGGACAGAATGGCTACACCTTC,CANSITGQNGYTF
TRBJ1-6,TRBV3-1/TRBV3-2,TRBD1,NA,TGTGCCAGCAGCCAAGACGCGACAGGGGATTCACCCCTCCACTTT,CASSQDATGDSPLHF
TRBJ2-7,TRBV7-2,NA,NA,TGTGCCAGCAGCTTAGCCTCGGCGCAGGCACCCCACGAGCAGTACTTC,CASSLASAQAPHEQYF
TRBJ2-7,TRBV28,NA,NA,TGTGCCAGCAGTACCTCCGGGACTCACTACGAGCAGTACTTC,CASSTSGTHYEQYF
TRBJ1-1,TRBV3-1/TRBV3-2,TRBD1,NA,TGTGCCAGCAACAGACAGGGCCCGAACACTGAAGCTTTCTTT,CASNRQGPNTEAFF
TRBJ2-5,TRBV18,TRBD2,NA,TGTGCCAGCTCACCAACTAGCGGGAGTAGTGGGACCCAGTACTTC,CASSPTSGSSGTQYF
TRBJ1-4,TRBV28,TRBD1,NA,TGTGCCAGCAGGGCTGGGGGACAGGGGAACGAAAAACTGTTTTTT,CASRAGGQGNEKLFF
TRBJ1-1,TRBV7-6,TRBD1,few,TGTGCCAGCAGCCCAAACAGGGGTATGGAGTACACTGAAGCTTTCTTT,CASSPNRGMEYTEAFF
TRBJ2-7,TRBV25-1,TRBD1,NA,TGTGCCAGCAGAGCCACCGACAGGGGCGGCTACGAGCAGTACTTC,CASRATDRGGYEQYF